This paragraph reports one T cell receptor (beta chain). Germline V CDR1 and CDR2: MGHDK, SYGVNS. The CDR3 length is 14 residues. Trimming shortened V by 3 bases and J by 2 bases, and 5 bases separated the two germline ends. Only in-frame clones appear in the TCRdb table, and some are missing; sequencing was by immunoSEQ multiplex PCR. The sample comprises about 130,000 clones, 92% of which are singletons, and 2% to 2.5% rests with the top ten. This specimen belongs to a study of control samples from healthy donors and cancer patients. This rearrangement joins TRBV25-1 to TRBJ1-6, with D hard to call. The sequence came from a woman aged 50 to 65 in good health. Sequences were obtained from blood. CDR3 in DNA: TGTGCCAGCAGTGATCAGACCTATAATTCACCCCTCCACTTT. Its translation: CASSDQTYNSPLHF.